The 26 T cell receptor beta chains below were found in one sample sequenced in a study of blood T cell repertoires in COVID-19. The method was immunoSEQ multiplex PCR; TCRdb's version includes in-frame clones alone and lacks a portion of them. Among roughly 270,000 clones listed, 80% to 85% were seen once. Sequencing was performed on PBMCs or T cells enriched from blood (not recorded which). Receptors were obtained from a man aged 35 to 55 who had been exposed to COVID-19.

The chain recombines TRBV28 with TRBJ1-1, with D perhaps matching TRBD1 (5 bases). V lost 3 bases to trimming and J lost 10 bases, with 12 bases between them. Germline V CDR1 and CDR2: MDHEN, SYDVKM. The CDR3 runs 12 residues. The CDR3: CASSFRGIGAFF. CDR3 nucleotide sequence: TGTGCCAGCAGTTTTAGGGGCATTGGAGCTTTCTTT. Supplemented by reference TRBV28 and TRBJ1-1, the full variable domain reads DVKVTQSSRYLVKRTGEKVFLECVQDMDHENMFWYRQDPGLGLRLIYFSYDVKMKEKGDIPEGYSVSREKKERFSLILESASTNQTSMYLCASSFRGIGAFFGQGTRLTVV.

V is TRBV6-2 or TRBV6-3 and J is TRBJ1-2; 8 positions agree with TRBD1. The CDR3 spans 14 residues. Losses at the gene ends were 2 bases for V and 4 bases for J; bases not matched to a gene: 3. The V gene's germline CDR1 is MNHEY and CDR2 SVGEGT. The CDR3 loop is CASSYVDRVYGYTF. In DNA, the CDR3 is TGTGCCAGCAGTTACGTGGACAGGGTCTATGGCTACACCTTC.

J is TRBJ1-5 and V is TRBV11-3, with a tentative D call TRBD1 (5 bases). Germline V gives CDR1 SGHNT, CDR2 YENEEA. V lost 1 base and J lost 7, with 17 bases in between. The CDR3 covers 16 residues. This CDR3 reads CASSLVSGIDRQPQHF. The CDR3 DNA follows: TGTGCCAGCAGCTTAGTGTCAGGGATAGATAGACAGCCCCAGCATTTT. The complete variable domain, with remaining parts taken from reference TRBV11-3 and TRBJ1-5, reads EAGVVQSPRYKIIEKKQPVAFWCNPISGHNTLYWYLQNLGQGPELLIRYENEEAVDDSQLPKDRFSAERLKGVDSTLKIQPAELGDSAVYLCASSLVSGIDRQPQHFGDGTRLSIL.

The CDR3 protein is CASSSSPSGGYTF. DNA of the CDR3: TGTGCCAGCAGCTCCAGCCCGTCAGGTGGCTACACCTTC. The chain employs TRBV11-3 and TRBJ1-2, with D hard to call. The CDR3 contains 13 residues. CDR1 SGHNT and CDR2 YENEEA come from the germline V gene. V lost 4 bases, J lost 7 bases, and 13 bases lay in between.

The J gene is TRBJ1-5, the V gene TRBV19; the match to TRBD1 covers 7 bases. After removal of 8 bases from V and 2 bases from J, the junction contained 15 bases not matched to a gene. The CDR3 contains 17 residues. CDR1 is LNHDA, CDR2 SQIVND, per germline (reference sequence). CDR3 nucleotide sequence: TGTGCCAGTGGTGAGGGACAGACCTCTTTTCGCAATCAGCCCCAGCATTTT. Protein product: CASGEGQTSFRNQPQHF.

The gene calls are TRBV2 and TRBJ1-5, with a weak D call TRBD1 (5 bases). Germline V gives CDR1 SNHLY, CDR2 FYNNEI. The CDR3 consists of 13 residues. Trimming took off 7 bases at V and 2 bases at J, with 9 bases between the two ends. CDR3: CASMRGGNQPQHF. The CDR3 bases are TGTGCCAGCATGCGGGGGGGCAATCAGCCCCAGCATTTT.

This clone was counted at least ten times. V is TRBV13 and J is TRBJ1-1; TRBD1 matches 7 bases. The V and J ends lost 5 bases and 5 bases, in that order; junction bases with no gene match: 8. The germline V gene has CDR1 PRHDT and CDR2 FYEKMQ (reference sequence). CDR3 length: 14 amino acids. The DNA of the CDR3 is TGTGCCAGCAGCATCACAGGGGTCGGGACTGAAGCTTTCTTT. Translating gives CASSITGVGTEAFF. Combining the CDR3 with reference TRBV13 and TRBJ1-1 gives the whole variable domain AAGVIQSPRHLIKEKRETATLKCYPIPRHDTVYWYQQGPGQDPQFLISFYEKMQSDKGSIPDRFSAQQFSDYHSELNMSSLELGDSALYFCASSITGVGTEAFFGQGTRLTVV.

The chain carries TRBV3-1 (or the pseudogene TRBV3-2) and TRBJ1-1; no reliable D call. The CDR3 covers 14 residues. The ends were cut back, 3 bases at V and 2 bases at J, with 10 bases in the middle. Germline CDR1 LGHDT, CDR2 YNNKEL (reference sequence). This CDR3 reads CASSQNERNTEAFF. The CDR3 DNA reads as TGTGCCAGCAGCCAGAATGAGAGAAACACTGAAGCTTTCTTT.

This clone was counted only a few times. The genes are TRBV19 and TRBJ1-5, with 9 bases aligning to TRBD1. After removal of 3 bases from V and 0 bases from J, the junction contained 15 bases not matched to a gene. The CDR3 is 20 residues long. Looked up from germline, CDR1 is LNHDA and CDR2 is SQIVND (reference sequence). In nucleotides, the CDR3 is TGTGCCAGTAGTATCTGGGTACAGGGGGCCTTTTTATATAGCAATCAGCCCCAGCATTTT. This encodes CASSIWVQGAFLYSNQPQHF.

This clone showed up many times. The J gene is TRBJ2-7, the V gene TRBV4-1, with TRBD2 identical over 8 bases. Germline V gene data show CDR1 as MGHRA and CDR2 as YSYEKL. The length of the CDR3 is 14 residues. V was clipped by 3 bases and J by 2 bases; unmatched bases: 3. The CDR3 nucleotides are TGCGCCAGCAGCCAGGGGCGGGAGGCCTACGAGCAGTACTTC. This encodes CASSQGREAYEQYF.

The chain has TRBV7-6 and TRBJ2-5, with D hard to call. The CDR3 totals 14 residues. With 7 bases removed from V and 4 bases from J, the gap between germline ends came to 16 bases. From germline, CDR1 is SGHVS and CDR2 FNYEAQ. This CDR3 is CASTLGSPGETQYF. CDR3 DNA sequence: TGTGCCAGCACCCTAGGTTCCCCTGGAGAGACCCAGTACTTC. Drawing the rest from reference TRBV7-6 and TRBJ2-5, the complete variable domain is GAGVSQSPRYKVTKRGQDVALRCDPISGHVSLYWYRQALGQGPEFLTYFNYEAQQDKSGLPNDRFSAERPEGSISTLTIQRTEQRDSAMYRCASTLGSPGETQYFGPGTRLLVL.

The J gene is TRBJ1-6, the V gene TRBV30; perhaps TRBD1 as D (6 bases). Germline V gene sequence: CDR1 GTSNPN, CDR2 SVGIG (reference sequence). V lost 2 bases and J lost 7, with 12 bases in between. The CDR3 sequence is 14 residues long. In DNA, the CDR3 is TGTGCCTGGAGTCGTGGGACAACCAATTCACCCCTCCACTTT. Residues: CAWSRGTTNSPLHF.

This rearrangement joins TRBV7-8 to TRBJ1-1, with D maybe TRBD1 (5 bases). Trimming stripped 5 bases from V and 5 bases from J, with 15 bases between. This CDR3 spans 14 amino acids. Germline V gives CDR1 SGHVS, CDR2 FQNEAQ. The CDR3 is CASSQPGGTTEAFF. In DNA, the CDR3 is TGTGCCAGCAGCCAGCCCGGGGGTACGACTGAAGCTTTCTTT.

The V and J genes are TRBV30 and TRBJ2-7; 13 positions match TRBD2. The CDR3 has 15 residues. Germline assignment: CDR1 GTSNPN and CDR2 SVGIG (reference sequence). V lost 4 bases, J lost 6 bases, and 9 bases stayed unmatched. The CDR3 is CAWTGTSGTSGEQYF. As DNA, the CDR3 is TGTGCCTGGACCGGGACTAGCGGGACATCTGGCGAGCAGTACTTC.

This clone was counted at least ten times. The chain joins TRBV27 to TRBJ2-7; 11 nucleotides agree with TRBD1. The CDR3 contains 16 residues. V lost 5 bases and J lost 3; bases outside the gene matches: 9. The germline V gene has CDR1 MNHEY and CDR2 SMNVEV (reference sequence). The CDR3 nucleotides read TGTGCCAGCAGTCCTACCTCCGGGACAGGGGGCTACGAGCAGTACTTC. Protein sequence: CASSPTSGTGGYEQYF.

The rearrangement uses TRBV7-2 and TRBJ2-5; maybe TRBD2 (7 bases). V was pared by 3 bases and J by 1 base, with 12 bases between. The CDR3 totals 15 residues. The germline V gene has CDR1 SGHTA and CDR2 FQGNSA. This chain's CDR3 is CASSLQRDIQETQYF. CDR3 coding DNA: TGTGCCAGCAGCTTGCAGCGGGACATCCAAGAGACCCAGTACTTC.

This clone was observed a few times. The J gene is TRBJ2-2, the V gene TRBV7-9; D may be TRBD1 (7 bases). Germline V lookup: CDR1 SEHNR, CDR2 FQNEAQ (reference sequence). V dropped 4 bases and J dropped 6 bases, with 12 bases sitting between them. The CDR3 covers 14 residues. The CDR3 coding sequence is TGTGCCAGCAGCTCTCAGGGGGGCGCCGGGGAGCTGTTTTTT. Encoded protein: CASSSQGGAGELFF.

The chain joins TRBV14 to TRBJ1-3, with D hard to call. The CDR3 runs 12 residues. The V and J ends lost 2 bases and 5 bases respectively, with 4 bases between them. Germline-derived CDR1 and CDR2 are SGHDN and FVKESK. The CDR3 DNA follows: TGTGCCAGCAGCCAAAGCCGAAACACCATATATTTT. Amino acid sequence: CASSQSRNTIYF.

This rearrangement joins TRBV11-3 to TRBJ1-6; 8 bases fit TRBD1. The CDR3 totals 14 residues. Germline CDR1 reads SGHNT; CDR2 reads YENEEA. Trimming at V came to 5 bases and at J to 6 bases, leaving 3 bases not matched to a gene. The CDR3 nucleotides are TGTGCCAGCAGCCAGCAGGGGGCTAATTCACCCCTCCACTTT. Amino acid sequence: CASSQQGANSPLHF. Variable domain in full (rest from reference TRBV11-3 and TRBJ1-6): EAGVVQSPRYKIIEKKQPVAFWCNPISGHNTLYWYLQNLGQGPELLIRYENEEAVDDSQLPKDRFSAERLKGVDSTLKIQPAELGDSAVYLCASSQQGANSPLHFGNGTRLTVT.

This chain connects TRBV19 to TRBJ1-2, with TRBD1 matching over 7 bases. Germline V CDR1 and CDR2: LNHDA, SQIVND (reference sequence). V gave up 6 bases and J gave up 6 bases; unmatched junction bases: 10. The CDR3 runs 14 residues. The DNA of the CDR3 is TGTGCCAGTAGGGCGGGACAGTTGGCGGATGGCTACACCTTC. This codes for CASRAGQLADGYTF.

The genes are TRBV14 and TRBJ2-7; weak D call: TRBD2 (6 bases). The V end was cut by 0 bases, the J end by 5 bases, with 20 bases between. The CDR3 loop spans 17 amino acids. Germline values: CDR1 SGHDN, CDR2 FVKESK. This CDR3 is CASSQDGWTTIPHEQYF. In DNA, the CDR3 is TGTGCCAGCAGCCAAGACGGTTGGACTACGATCCCGCACGAGCAGTACTTC.

This clone appeared once. The rearrangement uses TRBV2 and TRBJ2-1, with D perhaps TRBD1 (6 bases). This CDR3 has 15 residues. Germline assignment: CDR1 SNHLY and CDR2 FYNNEI. V gave up 0 bases and J gave up 2 bases, with 8 bases separating them. The CDR3 DNA reads TGTGCCAGCAGTGAAGCAGGGGGTACCTACAATGAGCAGTTCTTC. It translates to CASSEAGGTYNEQFF.

The rearrangement links TRBV6-4 to TRBJ2-7; 8 bases map to TRBD2. Trimming removed 10 bases from V and 3 bases from J; junction bases left unmatched: 26. Germline CDR1 MRHNA, CDR2 SNTAGT. The CDR3 covers 19 residues. This CDR3 is CATRLWTSTVKPFDYEQYF. The CDR3 DNA is TGTGCCACCCGACTCTGGACTAGCACCGTTAAACCCTTTGACTACGAGCAGTACTTC.

This rearrangement joins TRBV2 to TRBJ1-6; D is perhaps TRBD1 (5 bases). The CDR3 covers 13 residues. The V end lost 4 bases, the J end lost 9 bases, and 10 bases lay between the germline ends. Looked up from germline, CDR1 is SNHLY and CDR2 is FYNNEI. CDR3 residues: CASSAGGISPLHF. The CDR3 region has the DNA TGTGCCAGCAGTGCCGGGGGAATTTCACCCCTCCACTTT.

J is TRBJ2-3 and V is TRBV7-9, with 12 bases identical to TRBD2. With 11 bases clipped from V and 5 bases from J, the junction kept 2 bases outside the gene matches. This CDR3 has 12 residues. CDR1 and CDR2 (germline): SEHNR, FQNEAQ (reference sequence). CDR3 sequence (DNA): TGTGCCGGACTAGCGGGAATAGATACGCAGTATTTT. Residues: CAGLAGIDTQYF.

This chain connects TRBV24-1 to TRBJ2-1, with 14 bases fitting TRBD2. The CDR3 length is 16 residues. Germline assignment: CDR1 KGHDR and CDR2 SFDVKD. Trimming at V came to 3 bases and at J to 8 bases, leaving 5 bases not matched to a gene. The CDR3 DNA reads TGTGCCACCAGTGATCGGGGACTAGCGGGAGTGCATGAGCAGTTCTTC. Protein sequence: CATSDRGLAGVHEQFF.